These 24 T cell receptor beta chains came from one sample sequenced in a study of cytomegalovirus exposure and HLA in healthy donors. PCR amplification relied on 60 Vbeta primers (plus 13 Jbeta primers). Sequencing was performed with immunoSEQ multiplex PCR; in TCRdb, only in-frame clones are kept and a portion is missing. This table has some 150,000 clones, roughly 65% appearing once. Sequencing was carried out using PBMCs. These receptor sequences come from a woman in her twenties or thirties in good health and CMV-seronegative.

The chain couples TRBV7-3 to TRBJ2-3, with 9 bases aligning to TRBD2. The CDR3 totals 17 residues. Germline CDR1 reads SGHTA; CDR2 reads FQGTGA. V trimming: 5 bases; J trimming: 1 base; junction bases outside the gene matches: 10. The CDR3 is CASSRGSGGPRTDTQYF. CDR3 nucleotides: TGTGCCAGCAGCCGGGGTAGCGGGGGCCCCCGCACAGATACGCAGTATTTT.

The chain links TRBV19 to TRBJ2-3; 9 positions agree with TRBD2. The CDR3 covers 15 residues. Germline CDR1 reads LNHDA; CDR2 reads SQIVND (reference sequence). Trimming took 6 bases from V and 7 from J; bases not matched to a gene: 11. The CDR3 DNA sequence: TGTGCCAGTAGACCCATAGCGGGAGAATCTTATACGCAGTATTTT. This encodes CASRPIAGESYTQYF.

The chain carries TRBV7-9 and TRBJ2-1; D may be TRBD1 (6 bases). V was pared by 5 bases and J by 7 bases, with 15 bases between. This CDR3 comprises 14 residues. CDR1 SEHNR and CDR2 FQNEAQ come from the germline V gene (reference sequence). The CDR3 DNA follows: TGTGCCAGCAGCACCCCCTCTCAGGGGAATGAGCAGTTCTTC. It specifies CASSTPSQGNEQFF.

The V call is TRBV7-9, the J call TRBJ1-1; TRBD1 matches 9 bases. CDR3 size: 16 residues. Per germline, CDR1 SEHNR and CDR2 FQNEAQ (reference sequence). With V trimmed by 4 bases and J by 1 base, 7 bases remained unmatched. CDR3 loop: CASSYLRTGANTEAFF. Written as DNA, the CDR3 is TGTGCCAGCAGCTACTTGCGGACAGGGGCGAACACTGAAGCTTTCTTT.

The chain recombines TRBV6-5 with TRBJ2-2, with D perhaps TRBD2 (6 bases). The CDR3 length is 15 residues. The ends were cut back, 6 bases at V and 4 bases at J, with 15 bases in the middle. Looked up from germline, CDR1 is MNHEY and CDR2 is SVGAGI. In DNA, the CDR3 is TGTGCCAGCAGACGGCCGGGGGACCCCACCGGGGAGCTGTTTTTT. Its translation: CASRRPGDPTGELFF.

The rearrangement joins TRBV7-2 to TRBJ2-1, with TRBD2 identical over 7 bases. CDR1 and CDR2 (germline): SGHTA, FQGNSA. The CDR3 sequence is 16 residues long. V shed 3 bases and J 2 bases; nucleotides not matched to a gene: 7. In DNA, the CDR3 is TGTGCCAGCAGCTTTTCAGGGCGGGAGACCTACAATGAGCAGTTCTTC. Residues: CASSFSGRETYNEQFF.

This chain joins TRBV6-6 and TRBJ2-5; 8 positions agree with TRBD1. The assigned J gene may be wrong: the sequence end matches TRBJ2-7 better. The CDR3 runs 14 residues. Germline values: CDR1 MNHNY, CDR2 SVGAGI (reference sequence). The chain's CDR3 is CASRDGQGTHEQYF. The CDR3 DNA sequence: TGTGCCAGCAGGGACGGACAGGGAACTCACGAGCAGTACTTC.

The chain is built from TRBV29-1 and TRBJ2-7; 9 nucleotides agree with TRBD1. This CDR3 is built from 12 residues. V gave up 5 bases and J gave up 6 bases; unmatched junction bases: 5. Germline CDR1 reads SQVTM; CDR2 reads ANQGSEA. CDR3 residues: CSVRQGVGEQYF. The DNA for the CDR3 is TGCAGCGTTAGACAGGGGGTAGGCGAGCAGTACTTC.

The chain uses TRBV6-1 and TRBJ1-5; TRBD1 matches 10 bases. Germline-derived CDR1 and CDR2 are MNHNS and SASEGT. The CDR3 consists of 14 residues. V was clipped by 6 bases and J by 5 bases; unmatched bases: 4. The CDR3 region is CASRTGGAYQPQHF. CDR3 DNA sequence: TGTGCCAGCAGGACAGGGGGCGCGTATCAGCCCCAGCATTTT.

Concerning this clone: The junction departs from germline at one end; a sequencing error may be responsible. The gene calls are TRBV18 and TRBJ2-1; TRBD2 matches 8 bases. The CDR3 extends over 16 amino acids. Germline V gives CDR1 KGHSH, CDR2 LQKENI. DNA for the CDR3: TGTGCCAGCTCACCACCGGCTCGCGGGAGGTACACTGAGCAGTTCTTC. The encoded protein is CASSPPARGRYTEQFF.

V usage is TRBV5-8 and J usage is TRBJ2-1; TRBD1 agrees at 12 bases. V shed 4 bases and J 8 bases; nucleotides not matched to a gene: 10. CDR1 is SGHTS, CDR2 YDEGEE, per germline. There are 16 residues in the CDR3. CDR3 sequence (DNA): TGTGCCAGCAGCGCGGGACAGGGGGCGATTGCGGATGAGCAGTTCTTC. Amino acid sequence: CASSAGQGAIADEQFF.

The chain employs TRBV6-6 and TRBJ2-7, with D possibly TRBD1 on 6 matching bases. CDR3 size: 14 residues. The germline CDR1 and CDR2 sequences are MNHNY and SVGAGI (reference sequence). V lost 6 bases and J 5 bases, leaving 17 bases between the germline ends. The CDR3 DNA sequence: TGTGCCAGCAGCCCCATGGGGGCCTCAAACGAGCAGTACTTC. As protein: CASSPMGASNEQYF.

CDR3 residues: CASSRNRDGEAFF. The CDR3, as DNA: TGTGCCAGCAGCCGGAACAGGGACGGTGAAGCTTTCTTT. The chain carries TRBV16 and TRBJ1-1, with D possibly being TRBD1 (6 bases). CDR1 and CDR2 from the germline V gene are KGHSY and FQNENV. V was clipped by 4 bases and J by 7 bases, with 13 bases between them. The CDR3 has 13 amino acids.

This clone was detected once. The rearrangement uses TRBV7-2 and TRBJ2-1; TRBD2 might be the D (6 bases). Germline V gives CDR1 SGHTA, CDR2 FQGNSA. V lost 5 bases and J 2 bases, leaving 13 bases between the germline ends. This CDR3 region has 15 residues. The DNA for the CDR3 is TGTGCCAGCAGCGGGCTAGGAGGGGCCTACAATGAGCAGTTCTTC. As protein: CASSGLGGAYNEQFF.

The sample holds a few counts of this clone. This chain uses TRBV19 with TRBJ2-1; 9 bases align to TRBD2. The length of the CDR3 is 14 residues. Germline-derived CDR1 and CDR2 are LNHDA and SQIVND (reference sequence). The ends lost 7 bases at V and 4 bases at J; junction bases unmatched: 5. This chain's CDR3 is CASTTSGWYNEQFF. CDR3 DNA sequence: TGTGCCAGTACCACTAGCGGGTGGTACAATGAGCAGTTCTTC. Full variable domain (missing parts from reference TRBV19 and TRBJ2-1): DGGITQSPKYLFRKEGQNVTLSCEQNLNHDAMYWYRQDPGQGLRLIYYSQIVNDFQKGDIAEGYSVSREKKESFPLTVTSAQKNPTAFYLCASTTSGWYNEQFFGPGTRLTVL.

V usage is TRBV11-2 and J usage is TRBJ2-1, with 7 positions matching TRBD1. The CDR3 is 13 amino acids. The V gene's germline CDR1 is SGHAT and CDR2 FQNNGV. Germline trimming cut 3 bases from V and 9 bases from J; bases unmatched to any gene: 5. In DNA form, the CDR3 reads TGTGCCAGCAGCTTCACAGGGGACCGTGAGCAGTTCTTC. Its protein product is CASSFTGDREQFF.

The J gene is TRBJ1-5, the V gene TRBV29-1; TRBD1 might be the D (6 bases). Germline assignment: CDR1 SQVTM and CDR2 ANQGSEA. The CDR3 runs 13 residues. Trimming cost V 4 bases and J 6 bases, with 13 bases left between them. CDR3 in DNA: TGCAGCGTTGGAGGGCCAGGGGTTCAGCCCCAGCATTTT. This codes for CSVGGPGVQPQHF.

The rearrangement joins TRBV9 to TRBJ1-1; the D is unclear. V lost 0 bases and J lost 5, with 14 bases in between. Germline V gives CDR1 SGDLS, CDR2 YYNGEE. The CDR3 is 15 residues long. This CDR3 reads CASSVVAQVETEAFF. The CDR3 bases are TGTGCCAGCAGCGTAGTTGCCCAGGTAGAAACTGAAGCTTTCTTT.

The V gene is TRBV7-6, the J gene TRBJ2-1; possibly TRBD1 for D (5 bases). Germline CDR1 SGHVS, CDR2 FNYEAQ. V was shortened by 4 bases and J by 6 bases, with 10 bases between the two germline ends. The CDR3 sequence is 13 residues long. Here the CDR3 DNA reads TGTGCCAGCAGCTCAGGACACCGCAATGAGCAGTTCTTC. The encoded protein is CASSSGHRNEQFF. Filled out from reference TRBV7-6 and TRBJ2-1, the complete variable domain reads GAGVSQSPRYKVTKRGQDVALRCDPISGHVSLYWYRQALGQGPEFLTYFNYEAQQDKSGLPNDRFSAERPEGSISTLTIQRTEQRDSAMYRCASSSGHRNEQFFGPGTRLTVL.

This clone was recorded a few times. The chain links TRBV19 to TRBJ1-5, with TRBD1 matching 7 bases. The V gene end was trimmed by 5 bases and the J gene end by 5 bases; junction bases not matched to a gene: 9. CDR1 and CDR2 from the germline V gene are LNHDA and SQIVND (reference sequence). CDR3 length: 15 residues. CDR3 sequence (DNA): TGTGCCAGTAGTGACAGGGTGAGGGGTGATCAGCCCCAGCATTTT. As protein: CASSDRVRGDQPQHF.

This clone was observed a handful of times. The CDR3 sequence is CASSQAGIQETQYF. In nucleotides, the CDR3 is TGTGCCAGCAGCCAAGCGGGGATCCAAGAGACCCAGTACTTC. The chain links TRBV4-2 to TRBJ2-5; D is possibly TRBD2 (5 bases). Trimming cost V 1 base and J 1 base, with 7 bases left between them. The germline V gene encodes CDR1 LGHNA and CDR2 YNFKEQ. The CDR3 sequence is 14 residues long.

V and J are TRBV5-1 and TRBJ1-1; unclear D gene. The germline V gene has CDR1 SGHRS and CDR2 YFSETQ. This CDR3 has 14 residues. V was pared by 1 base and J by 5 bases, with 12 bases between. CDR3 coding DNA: TGCGCCAGCAGCTTGTATCGGCAGGAAACTGAAGCTTTCTTT. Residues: CASSLYRQETEAFF.

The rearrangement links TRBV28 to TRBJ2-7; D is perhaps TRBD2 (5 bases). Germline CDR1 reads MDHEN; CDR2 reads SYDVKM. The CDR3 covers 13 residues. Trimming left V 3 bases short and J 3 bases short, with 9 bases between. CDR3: CASSLDAGYEQYV. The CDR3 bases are TGTGCCAGCAGTTTGGACGCGGGCTACGAGCAGTACGTC.

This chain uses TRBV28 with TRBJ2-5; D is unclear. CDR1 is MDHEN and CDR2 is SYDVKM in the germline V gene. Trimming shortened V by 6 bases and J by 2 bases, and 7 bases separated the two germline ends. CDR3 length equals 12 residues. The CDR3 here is CASRAAQETQYF. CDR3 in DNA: TGTGCCAGCAGGGCGGCGCAAGAGACCCAGTACTTC. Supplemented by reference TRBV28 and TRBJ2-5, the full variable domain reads DVKVTQSSRYLVKRTGEKVFLECVQDMDHENMFWYRQDPGLGLRLIYFSYDVKMKEKGDIPEGYSVSREKKERFSLILESASTNQTSMYLCASRAAQETQYFGPGTRLLVL.